The rows below give T cell receptor beta chains drawn from one sample of a study of PD-L1 blockade in urothelial cancer. The assay was immunoSEQ multiplex PCR, and TCRdb's table has in-frame clones only and misses some. Of 53,000 or so clones listed, 86% are singletons. Specimen: PBMCs, collected around atezolizumab (anti-PD-L1) treatment. The receptors stem from a man aged 60 to 69 with urothelial cancer. Both conserved end residues are part of each CDR3. The D gene is left open where the match is weak. Some rows mark clone size as missing; the rest say once, few, many or name a class of expanded clone.

J	V	D	size	DNA	CDR3
TRBJ2-1	TRBV19	.	.	TGTGCCAGTAGTATAGATGATCCCGCGGCCTACAATGAGCAGTTCTTC	CASSIDDPAAYNEQFF
TRBJ1-5	TRBV5-1	.	.	TGCGCCAGCAGCTCCGGGGAGGACTATCAGCCCCAGCATTTT	CASSSGEDYQPQHF
TRBJ2-1	TRBV10-2	.	.	TGCGCCAGCAGTGAGTCCTCAAGAAGAAGCGGACGGAACTACAATGAGCAGTTCTTC	CASSESSRRSGRNYNEQFF
TRBJ1-3	TRBV4-2	TRBD1	once	TGTGCCAGCAGCCAAGAGGTGGACAGGGGGTCTGGAAACACCATATATTTT	CASSQEVDRGSGNTIYF
TRBJ2-7	TRBV7-2	TRBD2	once	TGTGCCAGCAGCCCAGCGGGGGGCGACTACGAGCAGTACTTC	CASSPAGGDYEQYF
TRBJ2-1	TRBV15	.	.	TGTGCCACCAGCAGAGTCGGGGTAGAGCAGTTCTTC	CATSRVGVEQFF
TRBJ2-7	TRBV28	.	.	TGTGCCAGCAGTTTGCTGGGACTTGGGTACGAGCAGTACTTC	CASSLLGLGYEQYF
TRBJ1-6	TRBV19	.	.	TGTGCCAGTAGTATCTCACATGACCCAGGCTCACCCCTCCACTTT	CASSISHDPGSPLHF
TRBJ2-7	TRBV2	TRBD1	.	TGTGCCAGCGGGGGGGACAGGGGTAGCTCTTACGAGCAGTACTTC	CASGGDRGSSYEQYF
TRBJ2-7	TRBV5-1	.	.	TGCGCCAGCAGCTCCGCGGGGCTATCCTACGAGCAGTACTTC	CASSSAGLSYEQYF
TRBJ2-3	TRBV7-2	TRBD2	.	TGTGCCACCCGACTAGCGGGAGGGCCCAGGAGCACAGATACGCAGTATTTT	CATRLAGGPRSTDTQYF
TRBJ1-2	TRBV7-2	.	.	TGTGCCAGCAGAGACAGCACTTATGGCTACACCTTC	CASRDSTYGYTF
TRBJ1-3	TRBV4-3	.	once	TGCGCCAGCAGCCAAGCCTTCTTGACAGCTAATTCTGGAAACACCATATATTTT	CASSQAFLTANSGNTIYF
TRBJ1-4	TRBV7-2	.	.	TGTGCCAGCAGCCCGGGTTCGGATAATGAAAAACTGTTTTTT	CASSPGSDNEKLFF
TRBJ2-4	TRBV28	.	once	TGTGCCAGCAGTCCCCCCCTCTTTGAGCGGCGAAATGTCGGCAAAAACATTCAGTACTTC	CASSPPLFERRNVGKNIQYF
TRBJ1-4	TRBV23-1	.	.	TGCGCCAGCAGTCCCATCTGCACAGTTATTATTCGGATTGAAAAACTGTTTTTT	CASSPICTVIIRIEKLFF
TRBJ2-5	TRBV9	.	.	TGTGCCAGCAGCGTAGACGGAGAGACCCAGTACTTC	CASSVDGETQYF
TRBJ1-1	TRBV7-9	.	.	TGTGCCAGCAGCTTGAGGGGGGGCGAAGCTTTCTTT	CASSLRGGEAFF
TRBJ1-4	TRBV27	TRBD1	.	TGTGCCAGCAGTTCCAGCCCGACAGGGAGGGAAAAACTGTTTTTT	CASSSSPTGREKLFF
TRBJ1-5	TRBV23-1	.	.	TGCGCCAGCAGGGGGTTTGGCCAGCGGAATCAGCCCCAGCATTTT	CASRGFGQRNQPQHF
TRBJ1-2	TRBV19	TRBD1	.	TGTGCCAGTAGTATCCCCGGGACAGTCTATGGCTACACCTTC	CASSIPGTVYGYTF
TRBJ2-5	TRBV5-1	.	.	TGCGCCAGCAGCATTCAGACCACGAGGGAGACCCAGTACTTC	CASSIQTTRETQYF
TRBJ2-3	TRBV5-1	TRBD2	.	TGCGCCAGCAGCTTGGCCTCCGGGGGGGGCGCTAGGACAGATACGCAGTATTTT	CASSLASGGGARTDTQYF
TRBJ2-7	TRBV6-6	TRBD2	.	TGTGCCAGCAGCCGACTAGCGAGAAGCTCCTACGAGCAGTACTTC	CASSRLARSSYEQYF
TRBJ2-7	TRBV29-1	.	.	TGCAGCGGTAGCATTTGGGGGCCCCAAGGCGGCGAGCAGTACTTC	CSGSIWGPQGGEQYF
TRBJ2-7	TRBV6-5	.	.	TGTGCCAGCAGTTACTCCTCGGCAGGCTCCTACGAGCAGTACTTC	CASSYSSAGSYEQYF
TRBJ2-7	TRBV6-6	.	.	TGTGCCAGCAGTTACTCCGACAGGCCTACATCCTACGAGCAGTACTTC	CASSYSDRPTSYEQYF
TRBJ2-7	TRBV30	.	.	TGTGCCTTGGGAGGGGGGGCCTACGAGCAGTACTTC	CALGGGAYEQYF
TRBJ1-1	TRBV7-9	TRBD1	.	TGTGCCAGCAGCACCCGGACAGGCGAAGCTTTCTTT	CASSTRTGEAFF
TRBJ2-2	TRBV11-3	TRBD2	once	TGTGCCAGCAGCTTACCCATGGGACTAGCGGGGACCGGGGAGCTGTTTTTT	CASSLPMGLAGTGELFF
TRBJ1-1	TRBV6-5	.	.	TGTGCCAGCAGTTACTCGGGGGGGGGCACTGAAGCTTTCTTT	CASSYSGGGTEAFF
TRBJ2-7	TRBV7-9	.	.	TGTGCCAGCAGCTCGGGGATCTCCTACGAGCAGTACTTC	CASSSGISYEQYF
TRBJ2-6	TRBV7-2	TRBD1	.	TGTGCCAGCAGCTTAGACAGGGGCCTCGGGGCCAACGTCCTGACTTTC	CASSLDRGLGANVLTF
TRBJ1-2	TRBV5-1	TRBD1	once	TGCGCCAGCAGGAAAACGACGGACAGGTCTGATGGCTACACCTTC	CASRKTTDRSDGYTF
TRBJ1-3	TRBV14	.	few	TGTGCCAGCAGCCATTGGGACACTACCAACACCATATATTTT	CASSHWDTTNTIYF
TRBJ2-7	TRBV18	TRBD1	.	TGTGCCAGCTCACCCGGAGCGCCGACAGGGAGCAGGGGGGAGCAGTACTTC	CASSPGAPTGSRGEQYF
TRBJ1-1	TRBV5-1	.	.	TGCGCCAGCAGCTTGGTTTCAGGGTCGGCCACTGAAGCTTTCTTT	CASSLVSGSATEAFF
TRBJ2-3	TRBV7-8	.	.	TGTGCCAGCAGCTTAGGTGTCGGGAGCACAGATACGCAGTATTTT	CASSLGVGSTDTQYF
TRBJ2-7	TRBV7-2	.	.	TGTGCCAGCAGCTTCCTCCCACGAGAGGGGGCCTACGAGCAGTACTTC	CASSFLPREGAYEQYF
TRBJ2-2	TRBV30	.	.	TGTGCCTGGAGGTTCCTGAACACCGGGGAGCTGTTTTTT	CAWRFLNTGELFF
TRBJ2-7	TRBV7-2	TRBD2	.	TGTGCCAGCGGGAGTAGCGGGAGGGCCCTCGAGCAGTACTTC	CASGSSGRALEQYF
TRBJ2-1	TRBV2	TRBD2	.	TGTGCCAGCAGTGAAGCGCAGGCTAGCGGGGCCTCCAGGCAGTTCTTC	CASSEAQASGASRQFF
TRBJ1-2	TRBV5-4	.	.	TGTGCCAGCAGCTTGTTTGGGGCGAGAAACTATGGCTACACCTTC	CASSLFGARNYGYTF
TRBJ2-3	TRBV7-9	.	.	TGTGCCGGCGGGAGCACAGATACGCAGTATTTT	CAGGSTDTQYF
TRBJ2-3	TRBV10-2	.	.	TGCGCCACCCATCCAGGGAATAGCACAGATACGCAGTATTTT	CATHPGNSTDTQYF